This T cell receptor (beta chain) was documented in a study of T cell clones after liver transplantation. Produced via immunoSEQ multiplex PCR; TCRdb's table is partial and in-frame only. The sample holds 45,000 or so clones, about 86% seen once. Notes on this clone: Its specificity is not known.

In germline, CDR1 is SGHRS, CDR2 YFSETQ. The CDR3 is 16 amino acids. V lost 2 bases, J lost 2 bases, and 16 bases lay in between. Overall study findings and caveats: Compared with third party-reactive sequences, donor-reactive ones declined more, independent of withdrawal success. Conclusions were preliminary, with small, heterogeneous patient groups.

The sequencing used CD4+ T cells from blood, collected 24 months after liver transplant. The TCR was taken from a human patient who received a liver transplant. The T cells may partly be graft donor cells. This chain joins TRBV5-1 and TRBJ1-1; D possibly corresponds to TRBD1 (5 bases). CDR3 sequence (DNA): TGCGCCAGCAGCTTAGGGACGCTAGGACTTAACACTGAAGCTTTCTTT. Translated, it gives CASSLGTLGLNTEAFF.